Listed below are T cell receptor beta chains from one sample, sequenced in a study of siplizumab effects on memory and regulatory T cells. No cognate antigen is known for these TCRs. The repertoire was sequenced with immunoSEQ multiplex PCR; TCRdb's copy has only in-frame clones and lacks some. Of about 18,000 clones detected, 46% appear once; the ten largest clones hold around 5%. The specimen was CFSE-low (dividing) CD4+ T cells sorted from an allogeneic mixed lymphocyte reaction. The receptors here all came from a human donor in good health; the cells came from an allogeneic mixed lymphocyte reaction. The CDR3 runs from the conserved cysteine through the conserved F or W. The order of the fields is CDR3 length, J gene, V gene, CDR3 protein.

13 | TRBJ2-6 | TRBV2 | CAGTGTGANVLTF
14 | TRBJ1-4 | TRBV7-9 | CASSSRQGIEKLFF
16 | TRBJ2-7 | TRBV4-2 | CASSGRPGRSSYEQYF
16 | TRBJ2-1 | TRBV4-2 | CASSQARDGSYNEQFF
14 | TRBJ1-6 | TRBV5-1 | CASSAGSNNSPLHF
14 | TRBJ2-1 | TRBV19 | CASSIGGTDYEQFF
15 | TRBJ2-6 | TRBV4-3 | CASSQRGSGANVLTF
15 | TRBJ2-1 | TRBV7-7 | CASSLGGAQGDEQFF
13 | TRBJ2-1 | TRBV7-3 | CASSLSRDNEQFF
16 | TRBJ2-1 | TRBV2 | CASSDRRGGSYNEQFF
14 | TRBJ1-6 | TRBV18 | CASSRQGRNSPLHF
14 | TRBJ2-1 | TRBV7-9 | CASSTGLGYNEQFF
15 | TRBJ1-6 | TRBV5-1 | CASSVQTDNNSPLHF
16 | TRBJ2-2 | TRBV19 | CASSRETGARTGELFF
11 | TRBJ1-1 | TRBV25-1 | CASSEYMMAFF
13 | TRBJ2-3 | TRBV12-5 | CASGLVGADTQYF